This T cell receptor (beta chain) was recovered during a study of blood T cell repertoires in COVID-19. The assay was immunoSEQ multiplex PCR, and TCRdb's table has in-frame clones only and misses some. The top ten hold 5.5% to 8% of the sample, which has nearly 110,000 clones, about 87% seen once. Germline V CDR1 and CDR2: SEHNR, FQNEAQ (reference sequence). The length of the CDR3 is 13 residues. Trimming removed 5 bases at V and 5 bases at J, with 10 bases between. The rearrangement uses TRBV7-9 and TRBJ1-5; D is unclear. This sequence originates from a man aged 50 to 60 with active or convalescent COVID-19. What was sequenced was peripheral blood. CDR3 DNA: TGTGCCAGCAGCACCGGGTCATATCAGCCCCAGCATTTT. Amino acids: CASSTGSYQPQHF.